The source of this TCR beta chain is a study of OX40 agonist ivuxolimab in advanced cancers. The wider study: Patients assigned to dose escalation were diagnosed with hepatocellular carcinoma, melanoma, renal cell or head and neck cancer. Participants could have had prior anti-PD-1, anti-PD-L1 or anti-CTLA-4 therapy, and around 40% had some. Overall study findings and caveats: The average count of expanded clones was higher among CD8+ T cells than among CD4+.

Germline V gene lookup returns CDR1 MNHEY and CDR2 SVGAGI. This CDR3 is built from 15 residues. Trimming took off 6 bases at V and 0 bases at J, with 14 bases between the two ends. At cycle 4 day 1, cycle 7 day 1, and baseline, blood was sampled. A remark on this clone: The antigen remains unidentified.

Sequenced by immunoSEQ multiplex PCR; TCRdb stores in-frame clones only, minus some. The table lists tens of thousands of clones, 85% to 90% of them singletons, with over 0.9% in the top ten. The clonotype was recovered from an adult with an advanced solid tumor such as melanoma, head and neck, liver or kidney cancer. Sequenced here: CD4+ or CD8+ T cells sorted from blood, sampled in a trial of the OX40 agonist ivuxolimab. The V call is TRBV6-5, the J call TRBJ2-5; D remains ambiguous. The CDR3 protein is CASSYGGIDQETQYF. DNA of the CDR3: TGTGCCAGCAGCTACGGTGGTATAGACCAAGAGACCCAGTACTTC.